The 16 T cell receptor beta chains below were found in one sample sequenced in a study of T cell repertoires in cytomegalovirus infection. TCRdb used MiXCR to reprocess the reads, holding one entry per CDR3 protein. The table shows 680,000 or so distinct CDR3 sequences, with roughly 36% occurring only once. The sequencing input was PBMCs. These receptors were taken from a human donor in good health (CMV status not recorded). Some clones in this sample may be carry-over from other donors' samples.

This clonotype was detected only a few times. The chain joins TRBV5-1 to TRBJ2-1, with D possibly called TRBD1 or TRBD2 (5 bases each). This CDR3 spans 14 amino acids. From germline, CDR1 is SGHRS and CDR2 YFSETQ. The germline V and J ends were trimmed by 6 bases and 8 bases, with 18 bases remaining between them. CDR3 DNA sequence: TGCGCCAGCACACTCGGGGCCCTCGGGGATGAGCAGTTCTTC. Protein sequence: CASTLGALGDEQFF.

The gene calls are TRBV25-1 and TRBJ2-1; 8 nucleotides match TRBD2. The CDR3 extends over 15 amino acids. The V segment lost 3 bases and the J segment 8 bases; nucleotides outside the gene matches: 9. From germline, CDR1 is MGHDK and CDR2 SYGVNS. In nucleotides, the CDR3 is TGTGCCAGCAGTGATACCGGGACTAGGGTAGATGAGCAGTTCTTC. Protein: CASSDTGTRVDEQFF. Together with reference TRBV25-1 and TRBJ2-1, the CDR3 gives the full variable domain: EADIYQTPRYLVIGTGKKITLECSQTMGHDKMYWYQQDPGMELHLIHYSYGVNSTEKGDLSSESTVSRIRTEHFPLTLESARPSHTSQYLCASSDTGTRVDEQFFGPGTRLTVL.

The V and J genes are TRBV6-5 and TRBJ1-3; D unclear. Germline CDR1 MNHEY, CDR2 SVGAGI. The CDR3 has 16 amino acids. V was pared by 4 bases and J by 0 bases, with 13 bases between. For the CDR3, the DNA is TGTGCCAGCAGTTCGGCCGCCCTCGGCTCTGGAAACACCATATATTTT. Translating it yields CASSSAALGSGNTIYF.

The V gene is TRBV12-3 or TRBV12-4, the J gene TRBJ1-1; D possibly corresponds to TRBD1 (6 bases). With 3 bases removed from V and 1 base from J, the gap between germline ends came to 12 bases. The CDR3 covers 15 residues. CDR3 loop: CASSFSDRPNTEAFF. For the CDR3, the DNA is TGTGCCAGCAGTTTCTCGGACAGACCGAACACTGAAGCTTTCTTT.

The CDR3, as DNA: TGTGCCAGCAGCTTACTGGTTACTAACGATGTCTACACCTTC. Its protein product is CASSLLVTNDVYTF. The J gene is TRBJ1-2, the V gene TRBV7-2, with D unresolved. The CDR3 contains 14 residues. CDR1 is SGHTA, CDR2 FQGNSA, per germline. V lost 2 bases and J 10 bases, leaving 17 bases between the germline ends.

In its sample, this clonotype was seen many times. One junction end disagrees with the germline gene, perhaps due to a read error. The chain joins TRBV7-9 to TRBJ1-6; D is unclear. The CDR3 covers 13 residues. Germline V lookup: CDR1 SEHNR, CDR2 FQNEAQ (reference sequence). This chain's CDR3 is CASSLAGNSPLHF. DNA for the CDR3: TGTGCCAGCAGTTTAGCGGGGAATTCACCCCTCCACTTT.

The rearrangement joins TRBV19 to TRBJ1-5; D is unresolved. Trimming shortened V by 7 bases and J by 3 bases, and 16 bases separated the two germline ends. CDR3 length: 15 amino acids. Germline assignment: CDR1 LNHDA and CDR2 SQIVND (reference sequence). CDR3 loop: CASNLGGRPNQPQHF. The DNA of the CDR3 is TGTGCCAGTAACTTGGGAGGCCGTCCCAATCAGCCCCAGCATTTT.

This CDR3 is CASSPNGQLGDTQYF. The CDR3 DNA is TGTGCCAGCAGCCCCAACGGGCAGCTCGGCGATACGCAGTATTTT. The genes are TRBV7-8 and TRBJ2-3; D unresolved. This CDR3 is 15 amino acids long. Germline V gives CDR1 SGHVS, CDR2 FQNEAQ. V was clipped by 5 bases and J by 6 bases, with 18 bases between them.

This clonotype has a handful of counts. The chain recombines TRBV2 with TRBJ2-5; no definite D call. The V and J ends lost 4 bases and 2 bases respectively, with 5 bases between them. Germline V gene data show CDR1 as SNHLY and CDR2 as FYNNEI. The CDR3 is 12 residues long. DNA for the CDR3: TGTGCCAGCAGTGCAGAGCAAGAGACCCAGTACTTC. As protein: CASSAEQETQYF.

This clonotype was recorded a few times. The chain carries TRBV7-6 and TRBJ2-7, with unresolved D. This CDR3 contains 13 residues. V was clipped by 2 bases and J by 3 bases, with 8 bases between them. Per germline, CDR1 SGHVS and CDR2 FNYEAQ. The CDR3 sequence: CASSLYGSYEQYF. CDR3 nucleotides: TGTGCCAGCAGCTTATACGGCAGCTACGAGCAGTACTTC.

This clonotype was observed at least ten times. Here the CDR3 DNA reads TGTGCCAGCAGCTCATCCGCGGGGACTGAAGCTTTCTTT. Protein: CASSSSAGTEAFF. The chain has TRBV7-2 and TRBJ1-1; D is uncertain. V lost 4 bases and J 5 bases, leaving 11 bases between the germline ends. This CDR3 is built from 13 residues. Per germline, CDR1 SGHTA and CDR2 FQGNSA.

This clonotype was seen at least ten times. V is TRBV7-2 and J is TRBJ2-7; D ambiguous. This CDR3 contains 16 residues. The germline V gene encodes CDR1 SGHTA and CDR2 FQGNSA. V lost 1 base and J 3 bases, leaving 16 bases between the germline ends. The DNA of the CDR3 is TGTGCCAGCAGCTTAGAAGTTGTCTCTACCATCTACGAGCAGTACTTC. It codes for CASSLEVVSTIYEQYF.

V gene TRBV28 combines with J gene TRBJ2-1; D remains unclear. The CDR3 is made up of 14 amino acids. Germline CDR1 and CDR2: MDHEN and SYDVKM. The V gene lost 6 bases and the J gene lost 5 bases, with 14 bases spanning the gap. This CDR3 reads CASRVSHDHNEQFF. The DNA of the CDR3 is TGTGCCAGCAGAGTTTCCCATGACCACAATGAGCAGTTCTTC.

This sequence joins TRBV7-3 and TRBJ2-2; D is perhaps TRBD2 (7 bases). Per germline, CDR1 SGHTA and CDR2 FQGTGA. The CDR3 spans 16 residues. V gave up 5 bases and J gave up 6 bases, with 19 bases separating them. This CDR3 reads CASSPHAGAGSGELFF. DNA for the CDR3: TGTGCCAGCAGCCCCCACGCGGGGGCCGGATCCGGGGAGCTGTTTTTT.

This clonotype has a handful of counts. Here the CDR3 DNA reads TGTGCCAGCCGGGACAGCCCTAGCAATCAGCCCCAGCATTTT. The encoded protein is CASRDSPSNQPQHF. The V and J genes are TRBV28 and TRBJ1-5; 7 positions match TRBD1. The CDR3 spans 14 residues. The V gene end was trimmed by 8 bases and the J gene end by 0 bases; junction bases not matched to a gene: 4. Germline V gene sequence: CDR1 MDHEN, CDR2 SYDVKM.

This clonotype was counted between two and nine times. The chain has TRBV28 and TRBJ2-5, with D hard to call. CDR1 is MDHEN, CDR2 SYDVKM, per germline. V was pared by 2 bases and J by 0 bases, with 10 bases between. This CDR3 comprises 15 residues. CDR3 loop: CASSLRSSYQETQYF. CDR3 nucleotides: TGTGCCAGCAGTTTAAGGTCTTCGTACCAAGAGACCCAGTACTTC.